This TCR beta chain was found in a study of early T cells in non-severe SARS-CoV-2 infection. Study-wide context: Alpha and beta chains were unpaired, from unsorted whole-blood bulk RNA.

The CDR3 covers 16 residues. Germline values: CDR1 SGHRS, CDR2 YFSETQ. The J segment lost 7 bases and the V segment lost 2 bases, leaving 10 bases of the junction unmatched. Unique molecular identifiers were affixed to single, distinct cDNA molecules. TCRdb fed the 5' RACE reads into MiXCR, producing one record per CDR3 protein. The sample carries under 30,000 distinct CDR3 sequences, about 4.6% recorded once. The sequence was obtained from an adult who was a healthcare worker with PCR-confirmed SARS-CoV-2 infection or an uninfected control (not recorded which). The V gene is TRBV5-1, the J gene TRBJ2-7; TRBD1 matches 12 bases. The sample consisted of whole blood. The CDR3 region is CASSFTAGTGGGEQYF. The CDR3, as DNA: TGCGCCAGCAGCTTCACCGCCGGGACAGGGGGCGGGGAGCAGTACTTC.